A selection of T cell receptor beta chains follows, all from one sample in a study of molecular identifiers for immune sequencing clone quantification. TCRdb re-analysed the PCR reads in MiXCR, keeping a single row per CDR3 protein. The sample lists a few hundred thousand distinct CDR3 sequences; roughly a quarter were seen once. Sequencing was done on a sample of naive CD8+ T cells from blood, with Jurkat cell RNA spiked in. The receptors stem from a human donor in good health. Some libraries in this study had Jurkat cell RNA spiked in. CDR3s include the opening cysteine and the closing phenylalanine or tryptophan. Each record gives: J gene, clone size, V gene, D gene, CDR3 DNA, CDR3 protein. The D gene is left open where the match is weak. Expanded clones are given a class, and other clones once, few, many or no size at all.

TRBJ2-7 many TRBV5-1 - TGCGCCAGCAGCTTTGGCAGCCACGAGCAGTACTTC CASSFGSHEQYF
TRBJ1-2 many TRBV19 - TGTGCCAGTAGTATAAGTGGTAACTATGGCTACACCTTC CASSISGNYGYTF
TRBJ2-5 few TRBV29-1 TRBD1 TGCAGCGTTGGGGACAGGGAGGGGTGGCAGACCCAGTACTTC CSVGDREGWQTQYF
TRBJ2-7 few TRBV21-1 - TGTGCCAGTCCGGACAGAAACGAGCAGTACTTC CASPDRNEQYF
TRBJ2-2 few TRBV7-6 - TGTGCCAGCAGCTTAGAGTTCTACGGGGAGCTGTTTTTT CASSLEFYGELFF
TRBJ2-7 - TRBV6-6 - TGTGCCAGCAGTTGGGGACTGGACGAGCAGTACTTC CASSWGLDEQYF
TRBJ2-3 many TRBV6-5 - TGTGCCAGCAGTTTTCAGAGCTCTAGCACAGATACGCAGTATTTT CASSFQSSSTDTQYF
TRBJ1-1 few TRBV7-6 TRBD1 TGTGCCAGCAGCCACGGACAGGGTCGGAGCACTGAAGCTTTCTTT CASSHGQGRSTEAFF
TRBJ2-2 - TRBV5-1 - TGCGCCAGCAGCTTGGACGCGGCAGGTTGGAGCACCGGGGAGCTGTTTTTT CASSLDAAGWSTGELFF
TRBJ2-5 many TRBV29-1 TRBD2 TGCAGCGTTGTTGGGGAGGGACGGCAGTACTTC CSVVGEGRQYF
TRBJ2-7 many TRBV2 - TGTGCCAGCAGTGAAACCCGGAACGAGCAGTACTTC CASSETRNEQYF
TRBJ2-1 few TRBV4-1 TRBD2 TGCGCCAGCAGCCAACAACTAGCGGGGGTGTATGAGCAGTTCTTC CASSQQLAGVYEQFF
TRBJ2-7 - TRBV7-3 - TGTGCCAGCAGCTTAAATCGTGCAGGATCGTTTCGCGAGCAGTACTTC CASSLNRAGSFREQYF